This T cell receptor (beta chain) was sequenced in a study of blood T cell repertoires in COVID-19. Across the whole study: Sample material is recorded as cDNA or gDNA derived from T cells, B-cell-depleted T cells, or PBMCs.

Method: immunoSEQ multiplex PCR; TCRdb's copy keeps in-frame clones and lacks some. The data hold about 79,000 clones, with around 89% observed a single time. Between the trimmed V and J ends, which lost 2 bases and 6 bases, there was a span of 5 bases. CDR1 and CDR2 from the germline V gene are ENHRY and SYGVKD. This CDR3 spans 12 amino acids. J is TRBJ2-1 and V is TRBV10-3; D may be TRBD1 (5 bases). Sequenced material: peripheral blood. The source is an older man with active or convalescent COVID-19. CDR3 bases: TGTGCCATCAGTGAGAGGGGCAATGAGCAGTTCTTC. This translates into CAISERGNEQFF.